The T cell receptor beta chain described here comes from a study of blood T cells in healthy people across ages. The CDR3 length is 14 residues. The germline gives CDR1 DFQATT, CDR2 SNEGSKA (reference sequence). V shed 4 bases and J shed 5 bases, with 14 bases lying between them. Then a second PCR, running roughly 7 to 11 cycles, was carried out with a sample-barcoded 5' primer and a J-beta primer mix. TCRdb itself ran the 5' RACE reads through MiXCR, one entry per CDR3 protein. The sample lists more than 750,000 distinct CDR3 sequences; around 29% were seen once. This clonotype was recorded many times. This sample also belongs to another study, concerning T cells of mothers and their children.

This rearrangement joins TRBV20-1 to TRBJ1-4; maybe TRBD1 (6 bases). This clonotype was obtained from a woman aged 35 to 49 in good health. The sample was blood. The CDR3 loop reads CSANHRRGNEKLFF. DNA of the CDR3: TGCAGTGCTAATCACAGAAGGGGGAATGAAAAACTGTTTTTT.